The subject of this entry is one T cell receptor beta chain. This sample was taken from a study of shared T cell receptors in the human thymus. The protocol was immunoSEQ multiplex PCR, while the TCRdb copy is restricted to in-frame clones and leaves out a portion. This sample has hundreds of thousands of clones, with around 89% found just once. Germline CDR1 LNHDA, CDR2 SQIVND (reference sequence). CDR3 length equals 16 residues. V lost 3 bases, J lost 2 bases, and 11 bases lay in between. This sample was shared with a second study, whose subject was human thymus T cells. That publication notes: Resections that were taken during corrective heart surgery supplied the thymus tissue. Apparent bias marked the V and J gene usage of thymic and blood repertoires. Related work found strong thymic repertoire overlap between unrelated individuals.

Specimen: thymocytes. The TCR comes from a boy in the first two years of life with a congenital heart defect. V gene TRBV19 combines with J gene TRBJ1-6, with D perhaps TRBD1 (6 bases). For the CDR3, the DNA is TGTGCCAGTAGTATGGGGGCAGTTCCCTATAATTCACCCCTCCACTTT. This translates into CASSMGAVPYNSPLHF.